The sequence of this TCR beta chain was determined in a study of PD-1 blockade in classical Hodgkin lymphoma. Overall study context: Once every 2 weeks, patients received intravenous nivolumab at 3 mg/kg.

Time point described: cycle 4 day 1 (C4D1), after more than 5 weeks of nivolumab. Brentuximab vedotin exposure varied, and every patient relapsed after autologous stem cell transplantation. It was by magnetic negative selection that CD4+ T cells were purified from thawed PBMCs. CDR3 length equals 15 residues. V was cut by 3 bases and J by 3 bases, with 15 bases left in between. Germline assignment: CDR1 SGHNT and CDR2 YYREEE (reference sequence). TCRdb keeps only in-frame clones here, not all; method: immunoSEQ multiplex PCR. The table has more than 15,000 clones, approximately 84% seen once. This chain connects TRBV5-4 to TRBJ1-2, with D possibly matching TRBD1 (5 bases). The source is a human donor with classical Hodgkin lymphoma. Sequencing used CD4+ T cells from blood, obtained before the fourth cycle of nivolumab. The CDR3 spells CASSSSGESDYGYTF. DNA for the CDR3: TGTGCCAGCAGCTCGTCGGGGGAGAGTGACTATGGCTACACCTTC. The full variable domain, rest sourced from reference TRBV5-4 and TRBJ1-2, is ETGVTQSPTHLIKTRGQQVTLRCSSQSGHNTVSWYQQALGQGPQFIFQYYREEENGRGNFPPRFSGLQFPNYSSELNVNALELDDSALYLCASSSSGESDYGYTFGSGTRLTVV.